This T cell receptor (beta chain) was profiled in a study of early T cells in non-severe SARS-CoV-2 infection. Study context: It was bulk RNA from unsorted whole blood that was sequenced, and the chains were unpaired. Study results and limitations: VDJdb matching, biased toward anti-spike CD8 responses, missed private and CD4 specificities.

Individual cDNA molecules were tagged with unique molecular identifiers. TCRdb re-called the 5' RACE reads through MiXCR, storing one row per CDR3 protein. This sample has 53,000 or so distinct CDR3 sequences; 9% to 15% occur once, and the top ten carry about 2.5%. On this clonotype: Its antigen is still unknown.

Material: whole blood, obtained at baseline. This TCR derives from an adult who was a healthcare worker with PCR-confirmed SARS-CoV-2 infection or an uninfected control (not recorded which).

The chain's CDR3 is CASSLAGISGEQYF. The CDR3 coding sequence is TGTGCCAGCTCACTGGCAGGCATTTCGGGCGAGCAGTACTTC. This rearrangement joins TRBV18 to TRBJ2-7, with unresolved D. The CDR3 length is 14 residues. Germline CDR1 KGHSH, CDR2 LQKENI. The germline V and J ends were trimmed by 4 bases and 6 bases, with 16 bases remaining between them.